The 16 T cell receptor beta chains below all came from one sample that was sequenced in a study of blood T cell repertoires in COVID-19. Some clones are missing from TCRdb's copy, which holds only in-frame ones; the method was immunoSEQ multiplex PCR. The sample contains 300,000 or so clones, 80% to 90% of which appear only once. Sequencing input: peripheral blood. Receptors were obtained from a man aged 50-60 years with active or convalescent COVID-19.

V usage is TRBV19 and J usage is TRBJ2-1; 9 nucleotides match TRBD1. The CDR3 loop spans 13 amino acids. Per the germline V gene, CDR1 is LNHDA and CDR2 is SQIVND (reference sequence). The J segment lost 9 bases and the V segment lost 6 bases, leaving 6 bases of the junction unmatched. In DNA form, the CDR3 reads TGTGCCAGTAGCCAGGACAGGGGTACTGAGCAGTTCTTC. Protein sequence: CASSQDRGTEQFF. Combining the CDR3 with reference TRBV19 and TRBJ2-1 gives the whole variable domain DGGITQSPKYLFRKEGQNVTLSCEQNLNHDAMYWYRQDPGQGLRLIYYSQIVNDFQKGDIAEGYSVSREKKESFPLTVTSAQKNPTAFYLCASSQDRGTEQFFGPGTRLTVL.

This clone was found once. The chain is built from TRBV30 and TRBJ1-2; tentative D call: TRBD1 (5 bases). CDR1 and CDR2 from the germline V gene are GTSNPN and SVGIG (reference sequence). The CDR3 spans 12 residues. Trimming removed 3 bases at V and 9 bases at J, with 14 bases between. CDR3 loop: CAWRQAGSRYTF. The CDR3, as DNA: TGTGCCTGGAGACAGGCGGGGAGTCGCTACACCTTC.

J is TRBJ2-1 and V is TRBV9; D unresolved. V was pared by 1 base and J by 3 bases, with 8 bases between. This CDR3 has 14 residues. The germline V gene encodes CDR1 SGDLS and CDR2 YYNGEE. The CDR3 loop is CASSVNIVYNEQFF. DNA for the CDR3: TGTGCCAGCAGCGTAAATATAGTCTACAATGAGCAGTTCTTC.

Only one count was recorded for this clone. Other DNA sequences in this sample translate to the same CDR3. This chain joins TRBV4-1 and TRBJ2-7; maybe TRBD2 (5 bases). The CDR3 extends over 13 amino acids. V lost 0 bases and J 3 bases, leaving 6 bases between the germline ends. Per germline, CDR1 MGHRA and CDR2 YSYEKL. CDR3 nucleotides: TGCGCCAGCAGCCAAGACCGGGGCTACGAGCAGTACTTC. As protein: CASSQDRGYEQYF.

This clone was counted once. The DNA for the CDR3 is TGTGCCACCGGCGAGGCGGAGAACACTGAAGCTTTCTTT. It translates to CATGEAENTEAFF. This chain links TRBV10-3 with TRBJ1-1; D is uncertain. V was trimmed by 10 bases and J by 1 base, leaving 13 bases between them. Germline V gives CDR1 ENHRY, CDR2 SYGVKD. The CDR3 totals 13 residues.

The chain is built from TRBV5-1 and TRBJ1-2; TRBD1 is a possible D gene (6 bases). Trimming removed 6 bases from V and 5 bases from J, with 17 bases in between. This CDR3 contains 14 residues. Germline V gene data show CDR1 as SGHRS and CDR2 as YFSETQ. This CDR3 is CASTTGLARYGYTF. The CDR3, as DNA: TGCGCCAGCACCACAGGGTTAGCGAGGTATGGCTACACCTTC.

This rearrangement joins TRBV9 to TRBJ1-4, with 7 nucleotides matching TRBD1. Germline CDR1 reads SGDLS; CDR2 reads YYNGEE. The CDR3 is 16 amino acids. Trimming took 0 bases from V and 4 from J; bases not matched to a gene: 6. The CDR3 region has the DNA TGTGCCAGCAGCGTAGCGCCGACAGGGAGTAATGAAAAACTGTTTTTT. Translating gives CASSVAPTGSNEKLFF.

The V call is TRBV7-9, the J call TRBJ2-7, with D possibly matching TRBD2 (6 bases). The CDR3 length is 12 residues. In germline, CDR1 is SEHNR, CDR2 FQNEAQ (reference sequence). V dropped 1 base and J dropped 7 bases, with 8 bases sitting between them. The CDR3 loop reads CASSLDGREQYF. The DNA for the CDR3 is TGTGCCAGCAGCTTAGATGGGAGGGAGCAGTACTTC.

Comment on this clone: Other DNA sequences of this sample code for an identical CDR3. V gene TRBV4-3 combines with J gene TRBJ1-4, with D possibly TRBD1 on 5 matching bases. Trimming removed 0 bases from V and 0 bases from J, with 8 bases in between. The CDR3 totals 16 residues. Germline lookup yields CDR1 LGHNA and CDR2 YSLEER. The chain's CDR3 is CASSQDSQATNEKLFF. CDR3 bases: TGCGCCAGCAGCCAAGATTCACAGGCAACTAATGAAAAACTGTTTTTT.

This clone was observed once. The chain couples TRBV6-6 to TRBJ2-1; a weak D match, TRBD2 (6 bases). CDR1 and CDR2 (germline): MNHNY, SVGAGI (reference sequence). This CDR3 has 12 residues. V lost 0 bases and J 10 bases, leaving 7 bases between the germline ends. CDR3 sequence: CASSYSGGEQFF. The CDR3 DNA reads TGTGCCAGCAGTTACTCAGGAGGGGAGCAGTTCTTC.

V gene TRBV6-5 combines with J gene TRBJ2-5, with D maybe TRBD1 (5 bases). The germline V and J ends were trimmed by 7 bases and 5 bases, with 14 bases remaining between them. CDR1 MNHEY and CDR2 SVGAGI come from the germline V gene. The length of the CDR3 is 13 residues. CDR3 region: CASMPGLWETQYF. The CDR3 DNA reads TGTGCCAGCATGCCAGGGTTGTGGGAGACCCAGTACTTC.

The CDR3 coding sequence is TGCGCCAGCAGCTCAGGGATAGGTAATTCACCCCTCCACTTT. Its protein is CASSSGIGNSPLHF. The chain uses TRBV5-1 and TRBJ1-6, with D possibly TRBD1 on 5 matching bases. Looked up from germline, CDR1 is SGHRS and CDR2 is YFSETQ. The V end was cut by 3 bases, the J end by 6 bases, with 10 bases between. CDR3 size: 14 residues.

This clone was counted a single time. The chain couples TRBV11-2 to TRBJ2-1, with 9 nucleotides matching TRBD2. The V gene end was trimmed by 3 bases and the J gene end by 4 bases; junction bases not matched to a gene: 4. CDR3 length: 15 amino acids. Per germline, CDR1 SGHAT and CDR2 FQNNGV. The CDR3 spells CASSFVSGGYNEQFF. The CDR3 DNA sequence: TGTGCCAGCAGCTTTGTGAGCGGGGGGTACAATGAGCAGTTCTTC.

V is TRBV20-1 and J is TRBJ2-7; weak D call: TRBD2 (6 bases). V was pared by 3 bases and J by 3 bases, with 15 bases between. The CDR3 is made up of 14 amino acids. CDR1 is DFQATT, CDR2 SNEGSKA, per germline (reference sequence). The CDR3 spells CSASIRRDLYEQYF. CDR3 nucleotide sequence: TGCAGTGCTAGTATACGGCGGGACCTCTACGAGCAGTACTTC.

This sequence joins TRBV5-1 and TRBJ2-3; 7 bases are a match to TRBD1. Germline CDR1 reads SGHRS; CDR2 reads YFSETQ. The length of the CDR3 is 15 residues. Germline trimming cut 2 bases from V and 1 base from J; bases unmatched to any gene: 4. Here the CDR3 DNA reads TGCGCCAGCAGCTTAAAGGGGGCTGGCACAGATACGCAGTATTTT. Translated: CASSLKGAGTDTQYF.

The V and J genes are TRBV28 and TRBJ2-3; 9 nucleotides align to TRBD2. Unmatched junction bases numbered 5, after V lost 5 bases and J lost 2 bases. From germline, CDR1 is MDHEN and CDR2 SYDVKM. The CDR3 length is 15 residues. In DNA, the CDR3 is TGTGCCAGCAGTCAAACTAGCGGGTACACAGATACGCAGTATTTT. It translates to CASSQTSGYTDTQYF.